The clone carrying this T cell receptor (beta chain) came up many times. Researchers barred patients who had uncontrolled infection, other autoimmune disease, pregnancy or lactation. This specimen belongs to a study of T cells in Graves' hyperthyroidism and ophthalmopathy. The CDR3 is made up of 15 amino acids. V lost 11 bases to trimming and J lost 9 bases; unmatched junction nucleotides: 18. The germline V gene has CDR1 SNHLY and CDR2 FYNNEI. Researchers amplified the TCR beta CDR3 regions from RNA transcripts. TCR CDR3 underwent first-round RT-PCR with the HTBI primer set. TCRdb re-derived calls from the multiplex PCR reads in MiXCR, one entry per CDR3 protein. The profile shows a few hundred thousand distinct CDR3 sequences, less than 20% of them singletons.

The sequence was obtained from a woman in her forties or fifties with Graves' hyperthyroidism. The sequencing sample was made of blood. The J gene is TRBJ2-1, the V gene TRBV2, with 8 bases fitting TRBD2. CDR3 protein: CACRTGLTGGAEQFF. CDR3 bases: TGTGCCTGCCGGACGGGACTAACGGGAGGGGCTGAGCAGTTCTTC.